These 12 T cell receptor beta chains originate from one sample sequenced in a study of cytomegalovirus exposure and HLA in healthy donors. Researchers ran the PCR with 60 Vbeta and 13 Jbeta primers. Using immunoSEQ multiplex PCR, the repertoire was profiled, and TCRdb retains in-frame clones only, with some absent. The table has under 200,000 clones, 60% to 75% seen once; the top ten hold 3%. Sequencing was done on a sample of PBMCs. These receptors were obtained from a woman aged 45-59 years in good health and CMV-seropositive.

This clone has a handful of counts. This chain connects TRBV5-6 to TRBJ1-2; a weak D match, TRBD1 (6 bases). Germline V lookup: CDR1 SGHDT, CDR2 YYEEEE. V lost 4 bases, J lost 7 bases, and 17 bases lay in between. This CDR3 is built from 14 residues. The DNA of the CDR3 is TGTGCCAGCAGCCTTGGACAGTATCCAGTTGGCTACACCTTC. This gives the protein CASSLGQYPVGYTF.

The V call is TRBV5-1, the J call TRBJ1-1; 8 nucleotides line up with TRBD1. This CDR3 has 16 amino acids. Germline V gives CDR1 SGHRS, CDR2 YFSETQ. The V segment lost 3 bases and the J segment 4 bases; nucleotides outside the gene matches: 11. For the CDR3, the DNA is TGCGCCAGCAGCTACCGGGGGACAGGCCTTCTCACTGAAGCTTTCTTT. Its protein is CASSYRGTGLLTEAFF. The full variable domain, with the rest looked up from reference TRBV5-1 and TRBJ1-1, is KAGVTQTPRYLIKTRGQQVTLSCSPISGHRSVSWYQQTPGQGLQFLFEYFSETQRNKGNFPGRFSGRQFSNSRSEMNVSTLELGDSALYLCASSYRGTGLLTEAFFGQGTRLTVV.

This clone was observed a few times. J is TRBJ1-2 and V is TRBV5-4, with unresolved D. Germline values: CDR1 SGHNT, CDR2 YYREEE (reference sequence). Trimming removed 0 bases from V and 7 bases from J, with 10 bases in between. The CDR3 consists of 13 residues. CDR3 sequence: CASSLEAAGGYTF. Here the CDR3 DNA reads TGTGCCAGCAGCTTGGAGGCGGCGGGTGGCTACACCTTC.

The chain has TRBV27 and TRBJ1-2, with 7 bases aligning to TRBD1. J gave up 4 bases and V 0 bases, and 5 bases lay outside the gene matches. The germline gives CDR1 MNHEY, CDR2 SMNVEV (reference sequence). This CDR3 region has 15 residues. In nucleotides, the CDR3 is TGTGCCAGCAGTTTATCGTATGGGACAGTCTATGGCTACACCTTC. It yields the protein CASSLSYGTVYGYTF.

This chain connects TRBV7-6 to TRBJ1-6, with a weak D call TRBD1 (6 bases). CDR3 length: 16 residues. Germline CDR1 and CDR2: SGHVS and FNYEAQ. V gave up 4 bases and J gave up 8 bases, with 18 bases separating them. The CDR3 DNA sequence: TGTGCCAGCAGCTCTTTCAGACACAGGGAACATTCACCCCTCCACTTT. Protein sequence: CASSSFRHREHSPLHF.

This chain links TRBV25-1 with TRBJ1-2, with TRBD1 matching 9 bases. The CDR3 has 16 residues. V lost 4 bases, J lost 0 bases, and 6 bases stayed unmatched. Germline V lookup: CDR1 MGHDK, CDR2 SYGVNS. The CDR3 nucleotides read TGTGCCAGCAGTGGAACAGGGGGCGCCCCTAACTATGGCTACACCTTC. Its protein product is CASSGTGGAPNYGYTF.

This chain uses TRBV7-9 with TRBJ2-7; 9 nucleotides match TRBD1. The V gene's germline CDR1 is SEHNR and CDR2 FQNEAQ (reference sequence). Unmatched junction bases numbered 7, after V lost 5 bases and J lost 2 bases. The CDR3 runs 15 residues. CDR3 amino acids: CASSVGQGPAYEQYF. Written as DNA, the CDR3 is TGTGCCAGCAGCGTCGGACAGGGGCCTGCCTACGAGCAGTACTTC.

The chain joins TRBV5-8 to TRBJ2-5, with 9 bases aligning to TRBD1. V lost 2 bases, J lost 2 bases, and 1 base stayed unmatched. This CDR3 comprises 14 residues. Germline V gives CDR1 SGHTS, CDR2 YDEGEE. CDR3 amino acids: CASSFGQGQETQYF. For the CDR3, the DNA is TGTGCCAGCAGCTTCGGACAGGGGCAAGAGACCCAGTACTTC.

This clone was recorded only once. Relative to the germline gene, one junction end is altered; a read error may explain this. CDR3 in amino acids: CASSGTGIGYGQYF. The CDR3 DNA reads as TGCGCCAGCAGCGGTACAGGGATAGGCTACGGGCAGTACTTC. The rearrangement joins TRBV5-1 to TRBJ2-7; D is perhaps TRBD1 (6 bases). This CDR3 is 14 amino acids long. CDR1 SGHRS and CDR2 YFSETQ come from the germline V gene.

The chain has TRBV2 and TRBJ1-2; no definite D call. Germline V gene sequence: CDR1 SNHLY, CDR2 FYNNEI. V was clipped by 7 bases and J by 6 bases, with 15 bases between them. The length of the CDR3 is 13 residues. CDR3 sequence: CASISLGRDGYTF. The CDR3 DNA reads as TGTGCCAGCATCTCGCTGGGGAGGGATGGCTACACCTTC.

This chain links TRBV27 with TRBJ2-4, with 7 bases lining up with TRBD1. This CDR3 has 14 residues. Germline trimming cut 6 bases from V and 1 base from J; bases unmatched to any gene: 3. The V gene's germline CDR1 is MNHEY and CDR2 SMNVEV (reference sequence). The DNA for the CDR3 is TGTGCCAGCAGGACAGGGCCGGCCAAAAACATTCAGTACTTC. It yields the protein CASRTGPAKNIQYF.

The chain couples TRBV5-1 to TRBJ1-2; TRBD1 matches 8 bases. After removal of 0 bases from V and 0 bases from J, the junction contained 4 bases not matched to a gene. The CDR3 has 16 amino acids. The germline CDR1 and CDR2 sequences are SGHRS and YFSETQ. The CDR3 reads CASSLEGTGANYGYTF. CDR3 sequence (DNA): TGCGCCAGCAGCTTGGAAGGGACAGGAGCTAACTATGGCTACACCTTC.